What follows are 5 T cell receptor beta chains derived from one specimen sequenced in a study of PD-L1 blockade in urothelial cancer. Method: immunoSEQ multiplex PCR; TCRdb's copy keeps in-frame clones and lacks some. Here the sample spans 120,000 or so clones, more than 70% being singletons. Time point described: peripheral blood 6 weeks after treatment start. The sample here was PBMCs, taken around atezolizumab (anti-PD-L1) treatment. Receptor source: a middle-aged man with urothelial cancer.

This clone was detected a few times. V gene TRBV19 combines with J gene TRBJ2-7; D is ambiguous. V was pared by 2 bases and J by 0 bases, with 8 bases between. CDR3 length equals 14 residues. CDR1 LNHDA and CDR2 SQIVND come from the germline V gene (reference sequence). CDR3 nucleotides: TGTGCCAGTAGTATATGGGCTGACTCCTACGAGCAGTACTTC. It yields the protein CASSIWADSYEQYF.

This chain connects TRBV7-3 to TRBJ2-1, with 8 positions matching TRBD2. Germline trimming cut 0 bases from V and 8 bases from J; bases unmatched to any gene: 12. CDR1 and CDR2 (germline): SGHTA, FQGTGA. The CDR3 has 17 residues. CDR3 nucleotide sequence: TGTGCCAGCAGCTTAACCGGGAGCGGGAGAGGTGCGGATGAGCAGTTCTTC. Protein product: CASSLTGSGRGADEQFF.

This sequence joins TRBV11-2 and TRBJ2-7, with D uncertain. Trimming removed 1 base from V and 6 bases from J, with 16 bases in between. This CDR3 comprises 15 residues. The germline V gene encodes CDR1 SGHAT and CDR2 FQNNGV. The CDR3 coding sequence is TGTGCCAGCAGCTTAGTGGGTAGCTTGGTTGCCGAGCAGTACTTC. Translation gives CASSLVGSLVAEQYF.

The sample holds one count of this clone. The chain uses TRBV10-3 and TRBJ2-3; TRBD2 agrees at 7 bases. Germline CDR1 and CDR2: ENHRY and SYGVKD. J gave up 3 bases and V 4 bases, and 7 bases lay outside the gene matches. The CDR3 covers 15 residues. The CDR3 spells CAISGGRAGTDTQYF. DNA of the CDR3: TGTGCCATCAGTGGTGGGAGGGCCGGGACAGATACGCAGTATTTT.

The rearrangement links TRBV6-5 to TRBJ1-2, with D perhaps TRBD1 (5 bases). The CDR3 spans 11 residues. V lost 5 bases and J 14 bases, leaving 15 bases between the germline ends. The germline CDR1 and CDR2 sequences are MNHEY and SVGAGI. The CDR3 DNA is TGTGCCAGCAGTGCCCGGGGGGGTGAAACCTTC. This translates into CASSARGGETF.